This T cell receptor (beta chain) was sequenced during a study of cytomegalovirus exposure and HLA in healthy donors. Notes on the study in general: Using a false discovery rate of 0.05, a later analysis showed that 15,000 to 20,000 TCR beta sequences were associated with HLA alleles. Upon later analysis, TCR association rates were observed to vary by HLA locus, being highest for DRB1 and lowest for HLA-C. High sensitivity and specificity were reportedly achieved when the classifier diagnosed cytomegalovirus status.

Primers included in the PCR were 60 Vbeta and 13 Jbeta primers. The assay was immunoSEQ multiplex PCR, and TCRdb's table has in-frame clones only and misses some. The repertoire has roughly 130,000 clones, 70% to 80% of them found once; the top ten carry approximately 2.6%. In the case of this clone: Antigen unknown.

Sequenced: PBMCs. This clonotype originated in a woman aged 55-69 years in good health and CMV-seropositive.

CDR3 nucleotides: TGTGCCAGCTACCTCGGAGTAGCGGGGGACCCCAGCTCTGGGGCCAACGTCCTGACTTTC. This encodes CASYLGVAGDPSSGANVLTF. The chain combines TRBV2 with TRBJ2-6, with 9 bases identical to TRBD2. This CDR3 spans 20 amino acids. Per germline, CDR1 SNHLY and CDR2 FYNNEI. With V trimmed by 8 bases and J by 0 bases, 17 bases remained unmatched.